The entry below describes one TCR beta chain. Its specificity is unknown. This sample is part of a study of T cells in Graves' hyperthyroidism and ophthalmopathy. Study information: Blood from the periphery was taken at initial diagnosis, before any treatment.

Study-level points and caveats: In the blood, most expanded thyroid clonotypes above 0.001 appeared as well.

Regions amplified from RNA transcripts were the TCR beta CDR3 regions. The primer set for the first-round RT-PCR of the TCR CDR3 was HTBI. TCRdb re-called the multiplex PCR reads through MiXCR, storing one row per CDR3 protein. The sample has under 800,000 distinct CDR3 sequences, about 14% seen once. V was clipped by 3 bases and J by 0 bases, with 18 bases between them. CDR3 size: 17 residues. Germline assignment: CDR1 KGHSH and CDR2 LQKENI. A patient was excluded if there was uncontrolled infection, other autoimmune disease, pregnancy or lactation. 10 ml of fresh peripheral blood supplied the PBMCs. The clonotype comes from a woman between 18 and 30 years old with Graves' hyperthyroidism. The chain has TRBV18 and TRBJ2-7; a possible D gene is TRBD1 (6 bases). Sequencing used blood. The CDR3 nucleotides are TGTGCCAGCTCACCCCCGCCTTGGGACATGAGCTCCTACGAGCAGTACTTC. Translation: CASSPPPWDMSSYEQYF.